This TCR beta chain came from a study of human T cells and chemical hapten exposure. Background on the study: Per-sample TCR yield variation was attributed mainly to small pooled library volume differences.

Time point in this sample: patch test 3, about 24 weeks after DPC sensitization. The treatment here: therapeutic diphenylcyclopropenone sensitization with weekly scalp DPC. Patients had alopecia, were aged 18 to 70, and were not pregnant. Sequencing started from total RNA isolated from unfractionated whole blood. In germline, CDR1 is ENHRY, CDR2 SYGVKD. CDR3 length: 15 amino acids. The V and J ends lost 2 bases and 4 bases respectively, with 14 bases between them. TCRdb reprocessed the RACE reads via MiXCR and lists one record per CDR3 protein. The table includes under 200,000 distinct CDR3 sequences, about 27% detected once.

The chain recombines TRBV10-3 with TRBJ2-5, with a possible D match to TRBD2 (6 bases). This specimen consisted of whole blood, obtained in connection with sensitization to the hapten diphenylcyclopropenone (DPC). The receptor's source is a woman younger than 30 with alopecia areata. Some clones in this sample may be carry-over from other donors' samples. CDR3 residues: CAISEGGKDVETQYF. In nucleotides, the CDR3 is TGTGCCATCAGTGAGGGCGGGAAGGACGTAGAGACCCAGTACTTC.